The 12 T cell receptor beta chains reported below all come from one sample, sequenced in a study of blood T cell repertoires in COVID-19. Here immunoSEQ multiplex PCR was the method, and the copy in TCRdb shows in-frame clones only, minus some. The sample has about 89,000 clones, 65% to 85% seen once. The specimen sequenced was peripheral blood. Receptors were obtained from a man aged 65 to 79 with COVID-19, enrolled during active disease.

The V gene is TRBV29-1, the J gene TRBJ2-2; tentative D call: TRBD1 (5 bases). Trimming stripped 7 bases from V and 1 base from J, with 13 bases between. CDR3 length equals 14 residues. Germline CDR1 is SQVTM and CDR2 is ANQGSEA. Here the CDR3 reads CSALGVGNTGELFF. CDR3 DNA: TGCAGCGCCTTAGGGGTAGGGAACACCGGGGAGCTGTTTTTT.

This chain links TRBV10-2 with TRBJ2-4, with 13 bases that match TRBD2. The CDR3 runs to 16 residues. Germline-derived CDR1 and CDR2 are WSHSY and SAAADI. V trimming: 1 base; J trimming: 8 bases; junction bases outside the gene matches: 5. The CDR3 DNA reads as TGCGCCAGCAGTGAGTGGACTAGCGGGAGTGGGGACATTCAGTACTTC. This translates into CASSEWTSGSGDIQYF.

This clone was detected only a few times. The chain links TRBV30 to TRBJ1-4; D uncertain. The CDR3 is 15 amino acids. Looked up from germline, CDR1 is GTSNPN and CDR2 is SVGIG (reference sequence). Trimming removed 2 bases at V and 8 bases at J, with 18 bases between. The CDR3 nucleotides read TGTGCCTGGAGTACCCCCCTAGCTTGGGCGGAAAAACTGTTTTTT. This sequence encodes CAWSTPLAWAEKLFF. Based on the CDR3 plus reference TRBV30 and TRBJ1-4, the full variable domain is SQTIHQWPATLVQPVGSPLSLECTVEGTSNPNLYWYRQAAGRGLQLLFYSVGIGQISSEVPQNLSASRPQDRQFILSSKKLLLSDSGFYLCAWSTPLAWAEKLFFGSGTQLSVL.

This rearrangement joins TRBV21-1 to TRBJ2-7; the tabulated D call, TRBD2, remains unverified against the DNA. TRBV21-1 is a pseudogene. The CDR3 is 11 residues long. CDR3 loop: CASSKIGEQYF. In DNA form, the CDR3 reads TGTGCCAGCAGCAAAATCGGCGAGCAGTACTTC.

The chain has TRBV11-3 and TRBJ2-1, with TRBD2 identical over 7 bases. The germline gives CDR1 SGHNT, CDR2 YENEEA. The CDR3 loop spans 15 amino acids. With V trimmed by 8 bases and J by 4 bases, 11 bases remained unmatched. CDR3 sequence (DNA): TGTGCCAGCCGCCCTAGCGGAGGCCCGTACAATGAGCAGTTCTTC. Protein sequence: CASRPSGGPYNEQFF.

The chain is built from TRBV6-5 and TRBJ1-3; no clear D gene. CDR1 is MNHEY, CDR2 SVGAGI, per germline. The CDR3 consists of 15 residues. V dropped 0 bases and J dropped 2 bases, with 8 bases sitting between them. CDR3 sequence (DNA): TGTGCCAGCAGTTACTCGAGGGCTGCTGGAAACACCATATATTTT. Its translation: CASSYSRAAGNTIYF.

The genes are TRBV29-1 and TRBJ2-3, with TRBD2 matching over 13 bases. The trim removed 5 bases at V and 6 bases at J, leaving 5 bases unmatched. Per germline, CDR1 SQVTM and CDR2 ANQGSEA. This CDR3 comprises 14 residues. The CDR3 DNA reads as TGCAGCGTTAGGACTAGCGGGAGAGGTGATACGCAGTATTTT. Its protein is CSVRTSGRGDTQYF.

This rearrangement joins TRBV7-9 to TRBJ1-3; D is undetermined. V shed 0 bases and J shed 0 bases, with 6 bases lying between them. The CDR3 extends over 15 amino acids. CDR1 SEHNR and CDR2 FQNEAQ come from the germline V gene (reference sequence). The CDR3 nucleotides read TGTGCCAGCAGCTTAGCAGCGGACTCTGGAAACACCATATATTTT. Encoded protein: CASSLAADSGNTIYF.

The rearrangement joins TRBV30 to TRBJ1-5; D possibly corresponds to TRBD1 (6 bases). The germline V gene encodes CDR1 GTSNPN and CDR2 SVGIG (reference sequence). V shed 5 bases and J shed 7 bases, with 18 bases lying between them. The length of the CDR3 is 14 residues. CDR3 nucleotide sequence: TGTGCCTGGGCTCAGGGGTTCCAGGGACAGCCCCAGCATTTT. It encodes CAWAQGFQGQPQHF.

There are a few counts of this clone. The chain has TRBV2 and TRBJ2-1, with 13 bases that match TRBD2. Unmatched junction bases numbered 6, after V lost 1 base and J lost 9 bases. In germline, CDR1 is SNHLY, CDR2 FYNNEI. CDR3 length equals 16 residues. The CDR3 coding sequence is TGTGCCAGCAGTGAAGGGACTAGCGGGAGAGGGATTGAGCAGTTCTTC. Amino acids: CASSEGTSGRGIEQFF.

There are a few counts of this clone. The J gene is TRBJ1-2, the V gene TRBV7-2, with D possibly TRBD1 on 6 matching bases. There are 15 residues in the CDR3. Germline V gene sequence: CDR1 SGHTA, CDR2 FQGNSA. V lost 1 base and J lost 4, with 13 bases in between. Here the CDR3 reads CASSLGTGQIYGYTF. CDR3 sequence (DNA): TGTGCCAGCAGCTTAGGGACCGGACAGATCTATGGCTACACCTTC.

Only a few counts were recorded for this clone. V is TRBV28 and J is TRBJ2-3; 7 nucleotides align to TRBD2. The germline V gene has CDR1 MDHEN and CDR2 SYDVKM. V gave up 8 bases and J gave up 7 bases; unmatched junction bases: 12. CDR3 size: 14 residues. The chain's CDR3 is CASRAGDDTYTQYF. CDR3 bases: TGTGCCAGCCGCGCGGGGGACGACACCTATACGCAGTATTTT.